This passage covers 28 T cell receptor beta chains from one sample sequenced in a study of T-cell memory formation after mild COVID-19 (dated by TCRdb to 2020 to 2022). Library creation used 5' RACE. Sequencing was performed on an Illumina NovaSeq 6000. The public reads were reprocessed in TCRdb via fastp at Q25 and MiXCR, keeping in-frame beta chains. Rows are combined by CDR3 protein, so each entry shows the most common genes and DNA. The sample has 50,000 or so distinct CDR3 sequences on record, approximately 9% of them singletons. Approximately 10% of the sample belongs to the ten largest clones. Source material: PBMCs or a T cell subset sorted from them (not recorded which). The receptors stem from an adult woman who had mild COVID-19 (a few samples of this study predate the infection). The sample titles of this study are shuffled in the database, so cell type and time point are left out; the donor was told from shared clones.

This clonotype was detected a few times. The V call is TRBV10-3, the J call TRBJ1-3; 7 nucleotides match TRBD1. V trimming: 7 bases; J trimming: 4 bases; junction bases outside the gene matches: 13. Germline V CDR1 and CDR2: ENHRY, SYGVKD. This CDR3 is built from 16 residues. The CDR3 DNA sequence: TGTGCCATCACTAAGCAAGAGGACAGGCCCGGAAACACCATATATTTT. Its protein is CAITKQEDRPGNTIYF.

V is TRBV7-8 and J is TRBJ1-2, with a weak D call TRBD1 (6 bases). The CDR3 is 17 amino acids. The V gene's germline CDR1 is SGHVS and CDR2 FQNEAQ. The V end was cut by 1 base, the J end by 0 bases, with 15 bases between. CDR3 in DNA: TGTGCCAGCAGCTTAGATGGAGCAGGGGCCGCTAACTATGGCTACACCTTC. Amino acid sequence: CASSLDGAGAANYGYTF. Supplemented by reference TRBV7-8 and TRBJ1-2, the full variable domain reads GAGVSQSPRYKVAKRGQDVALRCDPISGHVSLFWYQQALGQGPEFLTYFQNEAQLDKSGLPSDRFFAERPEGSVSTLKIQRTQQEDSAVYLCASSLDGAGAANYGYTFGSGTRLTVV.

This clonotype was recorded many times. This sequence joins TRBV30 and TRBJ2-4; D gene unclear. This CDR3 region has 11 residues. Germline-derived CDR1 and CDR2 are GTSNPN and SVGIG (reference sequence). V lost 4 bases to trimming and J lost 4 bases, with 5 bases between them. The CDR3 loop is CAWISKNIQYF. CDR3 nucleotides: TGTGCCTGGATTAGTAAAAACATTCAGTACTTC.

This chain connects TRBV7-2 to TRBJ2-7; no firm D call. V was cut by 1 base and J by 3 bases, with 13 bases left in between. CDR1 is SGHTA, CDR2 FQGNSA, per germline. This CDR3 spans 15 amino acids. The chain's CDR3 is CASSLVGDTIYEQYF. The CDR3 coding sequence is TGTGCCAGCAGCTTAGTTGGGGATACCATCTACGAGCAGTACTTC.

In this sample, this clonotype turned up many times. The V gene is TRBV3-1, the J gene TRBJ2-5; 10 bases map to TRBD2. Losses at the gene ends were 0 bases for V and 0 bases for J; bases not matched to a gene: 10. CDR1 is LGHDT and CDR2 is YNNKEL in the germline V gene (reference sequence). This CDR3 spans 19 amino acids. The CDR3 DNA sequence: TGTGCCAGCAGCCAAGATCCTTTTACTAGCGGGGACGACCAAGAGACCCAGTACTTC. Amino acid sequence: CASSQDPFTSGDDQETQYF.

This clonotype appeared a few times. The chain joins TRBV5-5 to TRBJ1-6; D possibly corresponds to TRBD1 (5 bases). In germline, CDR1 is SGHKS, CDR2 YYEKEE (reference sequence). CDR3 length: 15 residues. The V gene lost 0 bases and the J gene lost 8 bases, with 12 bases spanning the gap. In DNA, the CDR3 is TGTGCCAGCAGCTTGGCAGGGACGAAGGATTCACCCCTCCACTTT. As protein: CASSLAGTKDSPLHF.

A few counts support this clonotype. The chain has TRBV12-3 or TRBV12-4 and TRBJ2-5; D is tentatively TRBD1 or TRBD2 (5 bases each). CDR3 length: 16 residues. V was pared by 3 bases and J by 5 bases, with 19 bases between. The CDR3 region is CASSLGYADEGETQYF. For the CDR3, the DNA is TGTGCCAGCAGTTTGGGTTACGCGGACGAGGGGGAGACCCAGTACTTC.

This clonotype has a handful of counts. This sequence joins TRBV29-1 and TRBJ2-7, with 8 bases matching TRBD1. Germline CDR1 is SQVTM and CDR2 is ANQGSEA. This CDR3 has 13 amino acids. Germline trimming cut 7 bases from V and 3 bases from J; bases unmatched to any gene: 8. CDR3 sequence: CSATGGSRYEQYF. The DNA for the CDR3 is TGCAGCGCTACAGGGGGATCTCGCTACGAGCAGTACTTC.

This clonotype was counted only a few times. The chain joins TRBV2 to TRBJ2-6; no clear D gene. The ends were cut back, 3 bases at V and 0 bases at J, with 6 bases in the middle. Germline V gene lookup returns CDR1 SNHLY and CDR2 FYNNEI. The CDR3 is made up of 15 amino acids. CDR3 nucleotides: TGTGCCAGCAGTGACGTGGTCTCTGGGGCCAACGTCCTGACTTTC. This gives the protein CASSDVVSGANVLTF.

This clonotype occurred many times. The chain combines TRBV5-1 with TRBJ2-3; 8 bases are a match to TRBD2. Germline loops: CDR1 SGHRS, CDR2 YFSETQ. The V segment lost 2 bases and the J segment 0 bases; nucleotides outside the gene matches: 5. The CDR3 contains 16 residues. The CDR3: CASSFLASGSTDTQYF. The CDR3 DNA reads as TGCGCCAGCAGCTTCTTGGCTAGCGGGAGCACAGATACGCAGTATTTT.

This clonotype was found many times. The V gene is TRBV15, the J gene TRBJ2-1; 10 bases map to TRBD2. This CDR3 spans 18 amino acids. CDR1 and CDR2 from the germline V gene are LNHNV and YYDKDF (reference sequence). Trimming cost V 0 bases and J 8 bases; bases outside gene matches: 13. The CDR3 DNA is TGTGCCACCAGCAGAGATGTCCTTCTAGCGGGAGTTTGGGATGAGCAGTTCTTC. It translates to CATSRDVLLAGVWDEQFF. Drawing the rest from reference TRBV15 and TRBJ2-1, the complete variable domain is DAMVIQNPRYQVTQFGKPVTLSCSQTLNHNVMYWYQQKSSQAPKLLFHYYDKDFNNEADTPDNFQSRRPNTSFCFLDIRSPGLGDTAMYLCATSRDVLLAGVWDEQFFGPGTRLTVL.

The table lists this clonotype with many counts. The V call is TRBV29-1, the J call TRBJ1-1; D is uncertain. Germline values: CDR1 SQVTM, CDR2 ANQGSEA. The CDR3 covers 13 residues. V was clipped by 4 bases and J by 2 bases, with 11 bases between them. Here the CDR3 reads CSVAASYNTEAFF. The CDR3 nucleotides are TGCAGCGTTGCGGCCAGCTACAACACTGAAGCTTTCTTT.

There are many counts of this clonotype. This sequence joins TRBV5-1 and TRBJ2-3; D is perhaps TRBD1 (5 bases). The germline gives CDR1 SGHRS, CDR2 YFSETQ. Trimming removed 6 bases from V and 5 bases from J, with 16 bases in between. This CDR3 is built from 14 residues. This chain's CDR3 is CASKGWASEDTQYF. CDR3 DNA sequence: TGCGCCAGCAAGGGGTGGGCTAGTGAAGATACGCAGTATTTT.

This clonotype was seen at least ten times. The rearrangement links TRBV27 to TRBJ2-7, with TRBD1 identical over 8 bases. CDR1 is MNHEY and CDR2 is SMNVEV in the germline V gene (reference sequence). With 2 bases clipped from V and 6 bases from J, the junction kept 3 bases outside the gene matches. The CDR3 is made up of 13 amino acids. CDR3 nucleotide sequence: TGTGCCAGCAGTTTAGGACAGGGCACCGAGCAGTACTTC. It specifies CASSLGQGTEQYF.

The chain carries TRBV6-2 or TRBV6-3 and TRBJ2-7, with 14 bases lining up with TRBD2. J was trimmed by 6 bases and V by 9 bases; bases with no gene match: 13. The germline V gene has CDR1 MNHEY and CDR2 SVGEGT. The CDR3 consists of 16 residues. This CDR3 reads CASRWAGTSGSGEQYF. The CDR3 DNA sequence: TGTGCCAGTCGCTGGGCCGGGACTAGCGGGAGCGGCGAGCAGTACTTC.

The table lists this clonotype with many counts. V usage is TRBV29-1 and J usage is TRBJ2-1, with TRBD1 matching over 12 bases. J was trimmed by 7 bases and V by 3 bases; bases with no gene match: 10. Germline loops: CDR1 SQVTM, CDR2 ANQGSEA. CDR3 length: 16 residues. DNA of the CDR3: TGCAGCGTTGAGGGGGCCTTGGGACAGGGGGCTAATGAGCAGTTCTTC. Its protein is CSVEGALGQGANEQFF.

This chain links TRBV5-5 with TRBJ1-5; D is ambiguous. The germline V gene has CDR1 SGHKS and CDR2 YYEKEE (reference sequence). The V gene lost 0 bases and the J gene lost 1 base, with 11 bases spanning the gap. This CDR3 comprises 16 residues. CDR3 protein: CASSLGGSGSNQPQHF. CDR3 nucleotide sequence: TGTGCCAGCAGCTTGGGAGGGAGCGGGAGCAATCAGCCCCAGCATTTT.

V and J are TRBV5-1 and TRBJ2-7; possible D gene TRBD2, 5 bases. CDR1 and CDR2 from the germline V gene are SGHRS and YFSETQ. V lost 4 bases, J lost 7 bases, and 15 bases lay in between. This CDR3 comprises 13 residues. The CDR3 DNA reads TGCGCCAGCAGCACGCAACCGGGGTCTGAGCAGTACTTC. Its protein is CASSTQPGSEQYF.

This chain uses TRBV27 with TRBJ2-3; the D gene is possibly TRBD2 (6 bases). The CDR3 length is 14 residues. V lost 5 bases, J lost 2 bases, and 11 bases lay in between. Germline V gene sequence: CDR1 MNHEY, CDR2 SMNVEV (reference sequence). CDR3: CASSPQDYTDTQYF. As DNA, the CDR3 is TGTGCCAGCAGTCCCCAGGACTACACAGATACGCAGTATTTT.

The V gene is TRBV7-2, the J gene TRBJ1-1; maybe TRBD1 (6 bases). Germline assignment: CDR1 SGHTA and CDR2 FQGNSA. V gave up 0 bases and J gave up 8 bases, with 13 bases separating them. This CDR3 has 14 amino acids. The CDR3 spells CASSLAGTGWEAFF. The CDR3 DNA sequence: TGTGCCAGCAGCTTAGCTGGTACAGGGTGGGAAGCTTTCTTT. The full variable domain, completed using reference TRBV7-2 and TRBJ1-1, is GAGVSQSPSNKVTEKGKDVELRCDPISGHTALYWYRQSLGQGLEFLIYFQGNSAPDKSGLPSDRFSAERTGGSVSTLTIQRTQQEDSAVYLCASSLAGTGWEAFFGQGTRLTVV.

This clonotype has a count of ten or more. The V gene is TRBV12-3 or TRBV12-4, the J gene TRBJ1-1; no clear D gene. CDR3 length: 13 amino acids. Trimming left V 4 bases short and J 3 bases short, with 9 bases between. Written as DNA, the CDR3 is TGTGCCAGCAGTTCTCGAGGCCACACTGAAGCTTTCTTT. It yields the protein CASSSRGHTEAFF.

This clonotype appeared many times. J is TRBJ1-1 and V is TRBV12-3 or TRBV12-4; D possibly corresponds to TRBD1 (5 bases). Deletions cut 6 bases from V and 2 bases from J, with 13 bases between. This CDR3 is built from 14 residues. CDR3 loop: CASSFDSLNTEAFF. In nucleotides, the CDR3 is TGTGCCAGCAGCTTTGACAGCTTAAACACTGAAGCTTTCTTT.

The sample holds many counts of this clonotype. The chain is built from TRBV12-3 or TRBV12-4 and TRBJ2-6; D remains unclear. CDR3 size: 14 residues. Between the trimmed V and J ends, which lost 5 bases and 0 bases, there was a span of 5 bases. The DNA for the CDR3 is TGTGCCAGCAGTCGTAGCTCTGGGGCCAACGTCCTGACTTTC. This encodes CASSRSSGANVLTF.

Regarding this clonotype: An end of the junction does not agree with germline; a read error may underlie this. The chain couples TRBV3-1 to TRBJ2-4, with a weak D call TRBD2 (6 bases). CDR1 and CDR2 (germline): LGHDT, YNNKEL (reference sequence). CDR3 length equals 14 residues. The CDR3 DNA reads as TGTGCCAGCAGCCAAGAAGGTAGCGGACTCCCACTGGACTTC. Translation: CASSQEGSGLPLDF.

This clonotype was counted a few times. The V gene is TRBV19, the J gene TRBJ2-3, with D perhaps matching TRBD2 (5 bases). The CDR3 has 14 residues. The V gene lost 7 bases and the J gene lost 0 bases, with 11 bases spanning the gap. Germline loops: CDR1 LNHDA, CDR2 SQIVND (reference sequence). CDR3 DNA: TGTGCCAGTACCCTCCGGGGAAGCACAGATACGCAGTATTTT. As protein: CASTLRGSTDTQYF.

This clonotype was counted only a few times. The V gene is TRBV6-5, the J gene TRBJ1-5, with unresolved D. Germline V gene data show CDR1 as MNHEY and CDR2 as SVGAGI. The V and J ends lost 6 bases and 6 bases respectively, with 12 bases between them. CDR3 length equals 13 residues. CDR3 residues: CASRYSLAQPQHF. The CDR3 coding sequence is TGTGCCAGCAGGTACAGCTTGGCTCAGCCCCAGCATTTT.

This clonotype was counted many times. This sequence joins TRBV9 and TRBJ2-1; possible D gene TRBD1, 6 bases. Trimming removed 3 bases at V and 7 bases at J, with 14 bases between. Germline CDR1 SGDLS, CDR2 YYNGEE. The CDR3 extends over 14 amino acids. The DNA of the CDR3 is TGTGCCAGCAGCGAAGAACAGGGTACTAATGAGCAGTTCTTC. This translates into CASSEEQGTNEQFF.

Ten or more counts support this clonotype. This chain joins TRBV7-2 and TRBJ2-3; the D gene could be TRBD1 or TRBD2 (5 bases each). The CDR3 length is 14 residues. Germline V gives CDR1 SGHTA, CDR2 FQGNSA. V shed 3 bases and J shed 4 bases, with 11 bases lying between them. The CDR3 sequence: CASSFARGADTQYF. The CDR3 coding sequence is TGTGCCAGCAGCTTCGCCCGGGGCGCAGATACGCAGTATTTT.